This entry lists 29 T cell receptor beta chains sequenced from one sample in a study of T-cell reconstitution after alpha-beta-depleted transplantation in children. Preparation of the TCRbeta library used unique molecular identifiers. TCRdb passed the PCR reads through MiXCR, listing each CDR3 protein once. Among approximately 79,000 distinct CDR3 sequences listed, 15% to 20% were seen once. The sample here was PBMCs, mostly from graft donor cells, taken 360 days after TCRalphabeta/CD19-depleted stem cell transplant. These receptors all stem from a male patient aged 2 to 10 who had a stem cell transplant for acute lymphoblastic leukemia, so the T cells may come from the graft donor.

This clonotype was seen only a few times. V and J are TRBV5-1 and TRBJ1-2; no definite D call. The germline V gene has CDR1 SGHRS and CDR2 YFSETQ. V lost 2 bases and J lost 0, with 11 bases in between. CDR3 length equals 15 residues. The CDR3 is CASSFFPGANYGYTF. The CDR3 DNA sequence: TGCGCCAGCAGCTTTTTCCCCGGAGCTAACTATGGCTACACCTTC.

The chain carries TRBV20-1 and TRBJ2-3; no clear D gene. The CDR3 sequence is 16 residues long. V shed 0 bases and J shed 1 base, with 14 bases lying between them. Germline CDR1 and CDR2: DFQATT and SNEGSKA (reference sequence). CDR3 amino acids: CSARDLPVRGTDTQYF. The CDR3 nucleotides are TGCAGTGCTAGAGATCTTCCCGTCCGGGGCACAGATACGCAGTATTTT.

In this sample, this clonotype turned up a few times. The J gene is TRBJ2-1, the V gene TRBV24-1; TRBD2 matches 10 bases. The trim removed 4 bases at V and 4 bases at J, leaving 6 bases unmatched. CDR1 is KGHDR, CDR2 SFDVKD, per germline. This CDR3 region has 16 residues. The CDR3 nucleotides are TGTGCCACCAGTGACAATAGCGGGAGGAGTTACAATGAGCAGTTCTTC. Protein sequence: CATSDNSGRSYNEQFF.

The V call is TRBV5-1, the J call TRBJ2-3; 14 positions agree with TRBD2. Germline CDR1 SGHRS, CDR2 YFSETQ. After removal of 4 bases from V and 4 bases from J, the junction contained 17 bases not matched to a gene. The CDR3 length is 20 residues. The chain's CDR3 is CASSPSWTSGRSLSPDTQYF. CDR3 sequence (DNA): TGCGCCAGCAGCCCTTCGTGGACTAGCGGGAGGTCCCTCTCCCCAGATACGCAGTATTTT.

This clonotype turned up a few times. The chain uses TRBV6-5 and TRBJ2-3, with 8 nucleotides matching TRBD2. Looked up from germline, CDR1 is MNHEY and CDR2 is SVGAGI. The CDR3 is 19 amino acids. V lost 4 bases to trimming and J lost 2 bases; unmatched junction nucleotides: 17. This CDR3 reads CASSSVGGWREDPTDTQYF. In DNA form, the CDR3 reads TGTGCCAGCAGTTCAGTTGGGGGTTGGCGGGAGGATCCCACAGATACGCAGTATTTT.

The V call is TRBV5-1, the J call TRBJ2-1; D might be TRBD1 (5 bases). Germline CDR1 reads SGHRS; CDR2 reads YFSETQ. V lost 4 bases and J 7 bases, leaving 12 bases between the germline ends. This CDR3 contains 13 residues. CDR3 DNA sequence: TGCGCCAGCAGCGGGCAACCAGGGAATGAGCAGTTCTTC. Amino acids: CASSGQPGNEQFF.

This clonotype was counted at least ten times. The J gene is TRBJ2-3, the V gene TRBV12-3 or TRBV12-4, with D possibly being TRBD1 (5 bases). The CDR3 runs 15 residues. Trimming cost V 4 bases and J 2 bases, with 13 bases left between them. As DNA, the CDR3 is TGTGCCAGCAGTTACGGCAGGGCCTCCACAGATACGCAGTATTTT. Protein sequence: CASSYGRASTDTQYF.

V gene TRBV5-1 combines with J gene TRBJ2-7; perhaps D is TRBD1 or TRBD2 (5 bases each). Germline V lookup: CDR1 SGHRS, CDR2 YFSETQ. The V gene lost 0 bases and the J gene lost 0 bases, with 10 bases spanning the gap. This CDR3 has 15 residues. This CDR3 is CASSLGGTLSYEQYF. In nucleotides, the CDR3 is TGCGCCAGCAGCTTGGGTGGGACCCTCTCCTACGAGCAGTACTTC.

The chain uses TRBV7-9 and TRBJ2-1, with 12 bases fitting TRBD2. V trimming: 2 bases; J trimming: 7 bases; junction bases outside the gene matches: 9. Germline V CDR1 and CDR2: SEHNR, FQNEAQ (reference sequence). The CDR3 is 17 residues long. The CDR3 here is CASSLPATSGSRNEQFF. The CDR3 bases are TGTGCCAGCAGCTTACCGGCGACTAGCGGGAGTAGGAATGAGCAGTTCTTC. The entire variable domain, with the rest obtained from reference TRBV7-9 and TRBJ2-1, is as follows: DTGVSQNPRHKITKRGQNVTFRCDPISEHNRLYWYRQTLGQGPEFLTYFQNEAQLEKSRLLSDRFSAERPKGSFSTLEIQRTEQGDSAMYLCASSLPATSGSRNEQFFGPGTRLTVL.

This clonotype has only a few counts. The chain carries TRBV4-1 and TRBJ1-5, with 9 positions matching TRBD1. Trimming cost V 3 bases and J 4 bases; bases outside gene matches: 4. From germline, CDR1 is MGHRA and CDR2 YSYEKL. The CDR3 is 15 amino acids. CDR3 bases: TGCGCCAGCAGCCACCGGGACAGGGATAATCAGCCCCAGCATTTT. Its translation is CASSHRDRDNQPQHF.

This clonotype has a single count. This chain connects TRBV13 to TRBJ2-5, with D possibly TRBD1 on 6 matching bases. The CDR3 totals 14 residues. V shed 3 bases and J shed 1 base, with 9 bases lying between them. Germline CDR1 is PRHDT and CDR2 is FYEKMQ (reference sequence). CDR3 protein: CASSFRTAQETQYF. In nucleotides, the CDR3 is TGTGCCAGCAGCTTCCGGACAGCCCAAGAGACCCAGTACTTC.

This clonotype occurred a few times. The chain recombines TRBV6-1 with TRBJ1-5; D might be TRBD1 (5 bases). The CDR3 has 18 residues. V shed 0 bases and J shed 3 bases, with 18 bases lying between them. CDR1 and CDR2 (germline): MNHNS, SASEGT. The DNA for the CDR3 is TGTGCCAGCAGTGAAGCGCTTCCGGGGCTAGCTTTCAATCAGCCCCAGCATTTT. Residues: CASSEALPGLAFNQPQHF.

This chain links TRBV4-2 with TRBJ1-1; TRBD1 agrees at 9 bases. Germline lookup yields CDR1 LGHNA and CDR2 YNFKEQ. The CDR3 sequence is 15 residues long. The ends lost 1 base at V and 5 bases at J; junction bases unmatched: 5. The CDR3 loop is CASSQVHRGLTEAFF. CDR3 sequence (DNA): TGTGCCAGCAGCCAAGTTCACAGGGGGCTTACTGAAGCTTTCTTT.

This clonotype was detected only a few times. This rearrangement joins TRBV5-1 to TRBJ1-2; 8 nucleotides match TRBD1. The germline V gene encodes CDR1 SGHRS and CDR2 YFSETQ. The CDR3 is 16 amino acids. After removal of 0 bases from V and 4 bases from J, the junction contained 8 bases not matched to a gene. CDR3 sequence reads: CASSLGTRTGTYGYTF. CDR3 coding DNA: TGCGCCAGCAGCTTGGGAACAAGGACAGGGACCTATGGCTACACCTTC.

The chain couples TRBV4-1 to TRBJ2-1; possibly TRBD1 or TRBD2 for D (5 bases each). Germline loops: CDR1 MGHRA, CDR2 YSYEKL. Between the trimmed V and J ends, which lost 1 base and 3 bases, there was a span of 19 bases. The CDR3 covers 18 residues. The CDR3 spells CASSQGPRRGAGYNEQFF. Here the CDR3 DNA reads TGCGCCAGCAGCCAAGGACCCCGTAGAGGGGCTGGCTACAATGAGCAGTTCTTC.

In this sample, this clonotype turned up a few times. The chain combines TRBV20-1 with TRBJ1-5; 8 bases match TRBD1. This CDR3 has 12 amino acids. Germline trimming cut 3 bases from V and 5 bases from J; bases unmatched to any gene: 0. Germline assignment: CDR1 DFQATT and CDR2 SNEGSKA (reference sequence). Here the CDR3 DNA reads TGCAGTGCTAGGACAGGGGATCAGCCCCAGCATTTT. It codes for CSARTGDQPQHF.

This clonotype was counted only a few times. This chain uses TRBV7-6 with TRBJ2-5, with 7 bases fitting TRBD2. This CDR3 spans 16 amino acids. Germline loops: CDR1 SGHVS, CDR2 FNYEAQ. The V and J ends lost 3 bases and 0 bases, in that order; junction bases with no gene match: 7. CDR3 residues: CASSFLLAEDQETQYF. CDR3 sequence (DNA): TGTGCCAGCAGCTTTCTGCTAGCGGAGGACCAAGAGACCCAGTACTTC.

This clonotype was detected only a few times. V is TRBV20-1 and J is TRBJ2-3, with D uncertain. The CDR3 contains 11 residues. Germline values: CDR1 DFQATT, CDR2 SNEGSKA (reference sequence). Trimming took 2 bases from V and 5 from J, leaving 5 bases between them. The CDR3 protein is CSARFEDTQYF. The CDR3 DNA reads TGCAGTGCTAGATTTGAAGATACGCAGTATTTT.

This clonotype was found a few times. This chain uses TRBV11-1 with TRBJ2-5; TRBD2 is a possible D gene (6 bases). CDR1 SGHAT and CDR2 FQDESV come from the germline V gene (reference sequence). The CDR3 runs to 19 residues. Deletions cut 0 bases from V and 2 bases from J, with 22 bases between. CDR3 in amino acids: CASSLAGGIMLNLQETQYF. CDR3 nucleotides: TGTGCCAGCAGCTTAGCTGGAGGGATCATGTTAAACCTTCAAGAGACCCAGTACTTC. Full variable domain (outside the CDR3, taken from reference TRBV11-1 and TRBJ2-5): EAEVAQSPRYKITEKSQAVAFWCDPISGHATLYWYRQILGQGPELLVQFQDESVVDDSQLPKDRFSAERLKGVDSTLKIQPAELGDSAMYLCASSLAGGIMLNLQETQYFGPGTRLLVL.

The V and J genes are TRBV2 and TRBJ2-5, with D hard to call. Germline CDR1 and CDR2: SNHLY and FYNNEI. The CDR3 spans 11 residues. Trimming removed 6 bases at V and 5 bases at J, with 7 bases between. CDR3 nucleotide sequence: TGTGCCAGCAGCGAACGGGAGACCCAGTACTTC. It encodes CASSERETQYF.

This clonotype has just a few counts. The V and J genes are TRBV12-3 or TRBV12-4 and TRBJ2-7; weak D call: TRBD1 (8 bases). This CDR3 is built from 13 residues. V was clipped by 5 bases and J by 6 bases, with 14 bases between them. The CDR3 is CASSTTGEGEQYF. The CDR3 DNA is TGTGCCAGCAGTACGACAGGGGAGGGCGAGCAGTACTTC.

About this clonotype: Germline and junction disagree at one end, which may indicate a read error. This chain connects TRBV9 to TRBJ2-3; D call uncertain. This CDR3 comprises 14 residues. Per germline, CDR1 SGDLS and CDR2 YYNGEE. The CDR3 loop reads CASTVGGSTDTQYF. CDR3 in DNA: TGTGCCAGCACCGTAGGTGGGAGCACAGATACGCAGTATTTT.

The J gene is TRBJ2-2, the V gene TRBV10-2, with TRBD2 identical over 11 bases. V shed 2 bases, J shed 5 bases, and the junction held 10 bases outside the gene matches. Germline CDR1 and CDR2: WSHSY and SAAADI. The CDR3 is made up of 18 amino acids. CDR3: CASSEIGLAGGPTGELFF. For the CDR3, the DNA is TGCGCCAGCAGTGAGATAGGTCTAGCGGGAGGCCCTACCGGGGAGCTGTTTTTT.

This clonotype came up many times. The V gene is TRBV29-1, the J gene TRBJ2-7, with D tentatively TRBD2 (6 bases). The CDR3 is 12 residues long. The germline V gene encodes CDR1 SQVTM and CDR2 ANQGSEA. V was cut by 4 bases and J by 2 bases, with 9 bases left in between. The CDR3 reads CSVARGPYEQYF. The CDR3 DNA sequence: TGCAGCGTTGCGCGGGGACCCTACGAGCAGTACTTC.

The chain employs TRBV10-3 and TRBJ2-1; 8 bases line up with TRBD2. J was trimmed by 0 bases and V by 5 bases; bases with no gene match: 6. This CDR3 is 16 amino acids long. The germline gives CDR1 ENHRY, CDR2 SYGVKD. The DNA of the CDR3 is TGTGCCATCAGTAGTAGCGGGGTGAGCTCCTACAATGAGCAGTTCTTC. Translating it yields CAISSSGVSSYNEQFF.

This clonotype occurred a few times. V gene TRBV7-9 combines with J gene TRBJ2-5; 10 bases fit TRBD2. CDR3 length: 16 residues. Looked up from germline, CDR1 is SEHNR and CDR2 is FQNEAQ (reference sequence). V shed 1 base, J shed 4 bases, and the junction held 6 bases outside the gene matches. CDR3 in DNA: TGTGCCAGCAGCTTAGGCACTAGCGGGAATAGAGAGACCCAGTACTTC. This codes for CASSLGTSGNRETQYF.

The sample holds a few counts of this clonotype. This chain uses TRBV5-1 with TRBJ2-5, with 11 nucleotides matching TRBD2. V was pared by 0 bases and J by 4 bases, with 2 bases of the junction left unmatched. The CDR3 sequence is 15 residues long. The germline V gene has CDR1 SGHRS and CDR2 YFSETQ. CDR3 nucleotides: TGCGCCAGCAGCTTGGGACTAGCGGGAATAGAGACCCAGTACTTC. Its translation is CASSLGLAGIETQYF. The whole variable domain, remainder taken from reference TRBV5-1 and TRBJ2-5, is KAGVTQTPRYLIKTRGQQVTLSCSPISGHRSVSWYQQTPGQGLQFLFEYFSETQRNKGNFPGRFSGRQFSNSRSEMNVSTLELGDSALYLCASSLGLAGIETQYFGPGTRLLVL.

This clonotype showed up many times. The chain carries TRBV7-9 and TRBJ2-2; perhaps TRBD2 as D (6 bases). The V and J ends lost 8 bases and 6 bases respectively, with 22 bases between them. This CDR3 is built from 16 residues. Germline V gene lookup returns CDR1 SEHNR and CDR2 FQNEAQ (reference sequence). The CDR3: CASSHLVGGDPGELFF. CDR3 bases: TGTGCCAGCTCCCACTTAGTGGGGGGAGACCCCGGGGAGCTGTTTTTT.

This chain connects TRBV27 to TRBJ1-6, with a possible D match to TRBD1 (5 bases). The germline V and J ends were trimmed by 6 bases and 5 bases, with 11 bases remaining between them. This CDR3 comprises 14 residues. Germline V gene data show CDR1 as MNHEY and CDR2 as SMNVEV (reference sequence). As DNA, the CDR3 is TGTGCCAGCAGCCTCCGGGGGAATAATTCACCCCTCCACTTT. It encodes CASSLRGNNSPLHF.